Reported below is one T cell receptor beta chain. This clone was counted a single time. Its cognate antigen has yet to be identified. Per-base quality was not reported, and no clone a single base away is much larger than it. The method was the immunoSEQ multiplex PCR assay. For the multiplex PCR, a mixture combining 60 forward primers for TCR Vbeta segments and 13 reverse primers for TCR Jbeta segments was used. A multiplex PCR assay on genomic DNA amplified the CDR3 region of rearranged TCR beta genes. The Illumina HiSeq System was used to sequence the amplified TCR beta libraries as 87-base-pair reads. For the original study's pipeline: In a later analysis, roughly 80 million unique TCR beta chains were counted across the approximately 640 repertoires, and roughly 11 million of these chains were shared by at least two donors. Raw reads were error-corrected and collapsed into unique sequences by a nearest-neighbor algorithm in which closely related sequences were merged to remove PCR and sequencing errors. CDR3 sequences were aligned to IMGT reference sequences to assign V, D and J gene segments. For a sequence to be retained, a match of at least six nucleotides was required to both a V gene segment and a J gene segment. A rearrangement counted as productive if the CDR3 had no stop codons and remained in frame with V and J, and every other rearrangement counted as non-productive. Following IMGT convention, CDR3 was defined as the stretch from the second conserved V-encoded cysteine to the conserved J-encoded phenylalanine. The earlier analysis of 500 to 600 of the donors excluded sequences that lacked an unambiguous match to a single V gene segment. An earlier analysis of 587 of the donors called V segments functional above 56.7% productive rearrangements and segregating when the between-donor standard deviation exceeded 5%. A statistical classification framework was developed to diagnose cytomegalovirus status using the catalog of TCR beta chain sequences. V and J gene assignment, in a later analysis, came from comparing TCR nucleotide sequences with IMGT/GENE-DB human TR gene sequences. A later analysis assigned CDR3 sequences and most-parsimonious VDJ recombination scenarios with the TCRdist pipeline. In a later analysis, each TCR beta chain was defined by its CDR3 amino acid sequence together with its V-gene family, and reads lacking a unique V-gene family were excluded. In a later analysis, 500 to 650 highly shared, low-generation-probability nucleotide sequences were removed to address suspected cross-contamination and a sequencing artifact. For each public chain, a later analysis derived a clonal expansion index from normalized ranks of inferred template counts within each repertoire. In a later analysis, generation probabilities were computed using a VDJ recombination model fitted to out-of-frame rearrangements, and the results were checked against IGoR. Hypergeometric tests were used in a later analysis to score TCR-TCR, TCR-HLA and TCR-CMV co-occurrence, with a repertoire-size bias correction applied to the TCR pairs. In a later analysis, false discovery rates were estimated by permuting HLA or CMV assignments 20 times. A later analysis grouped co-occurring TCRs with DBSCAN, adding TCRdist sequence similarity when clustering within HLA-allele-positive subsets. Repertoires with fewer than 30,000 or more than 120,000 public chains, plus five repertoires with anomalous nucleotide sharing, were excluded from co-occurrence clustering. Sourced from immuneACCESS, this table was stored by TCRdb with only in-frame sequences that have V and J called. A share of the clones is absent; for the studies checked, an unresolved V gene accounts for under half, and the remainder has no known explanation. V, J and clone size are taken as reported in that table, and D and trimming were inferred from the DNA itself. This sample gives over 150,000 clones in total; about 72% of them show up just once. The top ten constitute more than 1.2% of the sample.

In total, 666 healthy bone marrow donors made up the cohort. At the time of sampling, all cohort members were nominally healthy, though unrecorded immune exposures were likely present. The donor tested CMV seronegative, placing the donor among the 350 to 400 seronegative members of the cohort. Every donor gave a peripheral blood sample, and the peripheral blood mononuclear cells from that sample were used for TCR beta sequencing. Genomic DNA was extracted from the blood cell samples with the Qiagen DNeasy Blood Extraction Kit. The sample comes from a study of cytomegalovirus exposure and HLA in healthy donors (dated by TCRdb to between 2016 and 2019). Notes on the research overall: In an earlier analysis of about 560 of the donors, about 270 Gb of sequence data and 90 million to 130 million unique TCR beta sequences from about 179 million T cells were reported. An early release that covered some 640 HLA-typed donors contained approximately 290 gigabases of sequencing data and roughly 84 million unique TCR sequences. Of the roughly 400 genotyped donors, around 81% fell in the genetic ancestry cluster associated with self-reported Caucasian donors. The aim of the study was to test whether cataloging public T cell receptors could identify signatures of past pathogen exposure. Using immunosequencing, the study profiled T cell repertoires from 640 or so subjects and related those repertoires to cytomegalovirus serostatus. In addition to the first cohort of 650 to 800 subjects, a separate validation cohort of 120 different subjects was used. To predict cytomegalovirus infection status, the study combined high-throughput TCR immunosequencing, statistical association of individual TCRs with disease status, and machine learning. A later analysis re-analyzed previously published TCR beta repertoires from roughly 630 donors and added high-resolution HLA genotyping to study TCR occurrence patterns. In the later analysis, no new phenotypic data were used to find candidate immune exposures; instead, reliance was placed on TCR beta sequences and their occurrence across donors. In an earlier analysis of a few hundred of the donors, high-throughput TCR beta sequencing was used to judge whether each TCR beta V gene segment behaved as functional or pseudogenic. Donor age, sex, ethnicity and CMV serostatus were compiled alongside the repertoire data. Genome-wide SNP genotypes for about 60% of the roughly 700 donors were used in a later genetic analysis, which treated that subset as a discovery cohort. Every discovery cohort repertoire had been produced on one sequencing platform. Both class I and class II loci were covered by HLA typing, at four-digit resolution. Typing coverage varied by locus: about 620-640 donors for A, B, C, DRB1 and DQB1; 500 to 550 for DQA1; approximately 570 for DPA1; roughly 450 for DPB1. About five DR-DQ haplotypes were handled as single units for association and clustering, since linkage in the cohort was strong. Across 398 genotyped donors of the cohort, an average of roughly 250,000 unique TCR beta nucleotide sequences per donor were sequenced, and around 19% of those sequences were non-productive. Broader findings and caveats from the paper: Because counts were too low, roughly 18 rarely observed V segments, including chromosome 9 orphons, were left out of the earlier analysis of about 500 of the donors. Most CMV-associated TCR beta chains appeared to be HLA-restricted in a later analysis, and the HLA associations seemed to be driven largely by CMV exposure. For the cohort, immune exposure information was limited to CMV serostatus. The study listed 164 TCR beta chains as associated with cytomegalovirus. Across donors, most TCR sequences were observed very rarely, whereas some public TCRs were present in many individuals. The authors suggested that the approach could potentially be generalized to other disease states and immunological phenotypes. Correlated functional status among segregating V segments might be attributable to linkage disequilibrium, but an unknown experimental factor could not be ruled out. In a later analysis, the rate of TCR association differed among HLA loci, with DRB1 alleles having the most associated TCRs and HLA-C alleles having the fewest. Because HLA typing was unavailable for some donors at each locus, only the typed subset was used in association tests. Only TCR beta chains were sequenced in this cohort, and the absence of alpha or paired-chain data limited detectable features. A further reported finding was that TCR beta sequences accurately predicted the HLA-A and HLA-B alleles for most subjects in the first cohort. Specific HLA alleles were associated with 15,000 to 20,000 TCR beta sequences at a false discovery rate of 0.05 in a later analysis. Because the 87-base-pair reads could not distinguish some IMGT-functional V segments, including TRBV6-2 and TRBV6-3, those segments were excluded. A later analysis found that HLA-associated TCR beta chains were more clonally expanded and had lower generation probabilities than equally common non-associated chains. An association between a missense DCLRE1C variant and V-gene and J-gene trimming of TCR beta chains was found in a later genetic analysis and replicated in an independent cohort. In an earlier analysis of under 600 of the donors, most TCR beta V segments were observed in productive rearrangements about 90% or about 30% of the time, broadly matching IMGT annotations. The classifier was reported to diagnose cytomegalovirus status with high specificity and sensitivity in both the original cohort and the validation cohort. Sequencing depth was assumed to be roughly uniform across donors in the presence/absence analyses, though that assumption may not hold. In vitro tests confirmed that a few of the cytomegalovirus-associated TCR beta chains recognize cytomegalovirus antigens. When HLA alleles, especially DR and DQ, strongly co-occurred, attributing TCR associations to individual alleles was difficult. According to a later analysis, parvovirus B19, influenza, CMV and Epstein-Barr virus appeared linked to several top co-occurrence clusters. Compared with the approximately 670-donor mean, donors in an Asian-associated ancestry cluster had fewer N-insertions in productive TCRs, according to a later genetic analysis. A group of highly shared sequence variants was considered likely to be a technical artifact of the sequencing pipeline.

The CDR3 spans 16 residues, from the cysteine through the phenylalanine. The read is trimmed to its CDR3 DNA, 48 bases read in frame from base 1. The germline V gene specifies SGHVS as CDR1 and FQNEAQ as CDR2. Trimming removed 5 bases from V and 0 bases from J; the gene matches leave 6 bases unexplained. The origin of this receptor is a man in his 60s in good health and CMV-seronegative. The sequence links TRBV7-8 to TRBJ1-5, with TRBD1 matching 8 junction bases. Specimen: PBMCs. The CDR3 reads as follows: CASSLDRGRSNQPQHF. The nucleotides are TGTGCCAGCAGCCTAGACAGGGGCCGTAGCAATCAGCCCCAGCATTTT.